These T cell receptor beta chains were read from a single sample in a study of T cells after yellow fever vaccination. A single record per CDR3 protein comes from TCRdb applying MiXCR to the 5' RACE reads. This sample carries about 300,000 distinct CDR3 sequences, 7.5% to 9.5% of them seen once, and the ten largest clones take around 3.3%. This specimen was CD4+ T cells sorted from PBMCs, taken 5 days after the yellow fever booster vaccination. Receptors originate from a man younger than 35 who received the YFV17D yellow fever vaccine. Each CDR3 is given with its conserved first and last residue. The D gene is left open where the match is weak. Size tells how often a clone was seen (once, few, many) or the class of an expanded clone, and some rows leave it out.

TRBV9	NA	NA	TRBJ2-3	TGTGCCAGCAGCGTAGTAACGACCCCCACAGATACGCAGTATTTT	CASSVVTTPTDTQYF
TRBV2	many	TRBD1	TRBJ1-3	TGTGCCAGCAGTGAAACAGGGGTTTACAGCACCATATATTTT	CASSETGVYSTIYF
TRBV29-1	many	NA	TRBJ1-1	TGCAGCGTTGATCGACCCGGGACTGAAGCTTTCTTT	CSVDRPGTEAFF
TRBV18	few	TRBD1	TRBJ1-1	TGTGCCAGCTCACCCGGACAGGGTACCGGGATGAACACTGAAGCTTTCTTT	CASSPGQGTGMNTEAFF
TRBV5-1	many	NA	TRBJ2-7	TGCGCCAGCAGCTTGGGGGCAGGGCCGGGGTACGAGCAGTACTTC	CASSLGAGPGYEQYF
TRBV15	NA	NA	TRBJ2-3	TGTGCCACCAGCAGAACCCTGTCGGGATTCACAGATACGCAGTATTTT	CATSRTLSGFTDTQYF
TRBV7-2	few	NA	TRBJ1-3	TGTGCCAGCAGCTCTTTGACAGTCTCTGGAAACACCATATATTTT	CASSSLTVSGNTIYF
TRBV7-6	few	TRBD1	TRBJ2-5	TGTGCCAGCAGCTTACTCGGACAGGGGTTGGAGACCCAGTACTTC	CASSLLGQGLETQYF
TRBV5-5	many	NA	TRBJ2-7	TGTGCCAGCAGCTTGGAAGCAGTCTACGAGCAGTACTTC	CASSLEAVYEQYF
TRBV7-9	few	NA	TRBJ1-6	TGTGCCAGCAGGACAGGTTCGGCTTCACCCCTCCACTTT	CASRTGSASPLHF
TRBV6-2/TRBV6-3	NA	NA	TRBJ1-5	TGTGCCAGCAGTTACGTAGGGGGTCAGCCCCAGCATTTT	CASSYVGGQPQHF
TRBV6-2/TRBV6-3	few	NA	TRBJ2-1	TGTGCCAGCAGTAACGCACGGCGGCATCAGTTCTTC	CASSNARRHQFF
TRBV5-1	few	NA	TRBJ1-5	TGCGCCAGCAGCAAGGGGGGCACGGGGAATCAGCCCCAGCATTTT	CASSKGGTGNQPQHF
TRBV5-1	few	TRBD2	TRBJ2-5	TGCGCCAGCAGCTTGGGTCGGCTAGCGGGAATCCAAGAGACCCAGTACTTC	CASSLGRLAGIQETQYF
TRBV7-2	few	NA	TRBJ1-1	TGTGCCAGCAGCTCCAACAGTCAACCGACAGGAGAAGCTTTCTTT	CASSSNSQPTGEAFF
TRBV7-9	few	NA	TRBJ2-1	TGTGCCAGCAAGAGAGCTTACGTCTACAATGAGCAGTTCTTC	CASKRAYVYNEQFF
TRBV5-1	NA	TRBD2	TRBJ2-3	TGCGCCAGCAGCCCGCAGGGTGTTGCGGGGGGCACAGATACGCAGTATTTT	CASSPQGVAGGTDTQYF
TRBV4-3	NA	NA	TRBJ2-5	TGCGCCAGCAGCCTCAATCCGGAGCTCTCCGGGGAGACCCAGTACTTC	CASSLNPELSGETQYF
TRBV12-3/TRBV12-4	few	NA	TRBJ2-3	TGTGCCAGCAGCCTAGGGATAGCGGCTACGCAGTATTTT	CASSLGIAATQYF
TRBV5-1	NA	NA	TRBJ1-2	TGCGCCAGCAGCTCGGGCAGCCCTGGGTATGGCTACACCTTC	CASSSGSPGYGYTF
TRBV20-1	few	NA	TRBJ1-1	TGCAGTGCTAGAAAACGGACAGCCAGGCGCACTGAAGCTTTCTTT	CSARKRTARRTEAFF
TRBV4-2	NA	NA	TRBJ1-1	TGTGCCAGCAGCCAAGGAGGGGGGTATGACACTGAAGCTTTCTTT	CASSQGGGYDTEAFF
TRBV6-2/TRBV6-3	NA	TRBD2	TRBJ2-3	TGTGCCAGCAGCAGCCTAGCGGGGGGGCCAGGAGATACGCAGTATTTT	CASSSLAGGPGDTQYF
TRBV6-5	NA	TRBD1	TRBJ1-5	TGTGCCAGCAGTTACAGGGCGGGACAGAGCAATCAGCCCCAGCATTTT	CASSYRAGQSNQPQHF
TRBV12-3/TRBV12-4	few	NA	TRBJ1-1	TGTGCCAGCAGTTTCGGCACCTACACTGAAGCTTTCTTT	CASSFGTYTEAFF
TRBV7-9	NA	NA	TRBJ2-7	TGTGCCAGCAGCCCCGCTCGGGGACCGAGAGTCGACTACGAGCAGTACTTC	CASSPARGPRVDYEQYF
TRBV7-2	few	NA	TRBJ2-1	TGTGCCAGCAGCCGACCGACGGGAGTCAATGAGCAGTTCTTC	CASSRPTGVNEQFF
TRBV7-8	NA	NA	TRBJ1-5	TGTGCCAGCAGCTTGCTAACGGGACACAACAATCAGCCCCAGCATTTT	CASSLLTGHNNQPQHF
TRBV19	NA	TRBD1	TRBJ2-7	TGTGCCTCCCGTGGGGACAGGGTGTCGGGCGAGCAGTACTTC	CASRGDRVSGEQYF
TRBV5-1	few	NA	TRBJ1-1	TGCGCCAGCAGCCAGTCAGAGGCGCGGAGAGCTTTCTTT	CASSQSEARRAFF
TRBV7-2	few	NA	TRBJ2-3	TGTGCCAGCAGCTTAGACCCCTACAGTTCGCGGTTACACGCAGATACGCAGTATTTT	CASSLDPYSSRLHADTQYF
TRBV7-9	few	NA	TRBJ1-3	TGTGCCAGCAGCTTTGTGACTCCTGGAAACACCATATATTTT	CASSFVTPGNTIYF
TRBV10-3	few	TRBD1	TRBJ2-2	TGTGCCATCAGTGAGTCGGACAGGGGGCCGACCGGGGAGCTGTTTTTT	CAISESDRGPTGELFF
TRBV5-1	few	NA	TRBJ1-2	TGCGCCAGCAGCTTGGAAGGGCCGGAGGGCTACACCTTC	CASSLEGPEGYTF
TRBV5-1	NA	TRBD1	TRBJ1-1	TGCGCCAGCAGCTCCGCTCGCCGTGGACAGGGGAACACTGAAGCTTTCTTT	CASSSARRGQGNTEAFF
TRBV25-1	NA	NA	TRBJ2-2	TGTGCCAGCAGTGAGGTAAAGAAAAACACCGGGGAGCTGTTTTTT	CASSEVKKNTGELFF
TRBV6-5	many	NA	TRBJ1-2	TGTGCCAGCAGTTACTCGTGGGGAACCTATGGCTACACCTTC	CASSYSWGTYGYTF
TRBV3-1	NA	TRBD1	TRBJ2-5	TGTGCCAGCAGCCTGGGACAGGGGGCGCGGGAGACCCAGTACTTC	CASSLGQGARETQYF
TRBV20-1	many	NA	TRBJ2-1	TGCAGTTTTATGCGGCCTGGGGGTATAGTAAATGAGCAGTTCTTC	CSFMRPGGIVNEQFF
TRBV20-1	NA	NA	TRBJ1-4	TGCAGTGCTAAGAGGAATAATGAAAAACTGTTTTTT	CSAKRNNEKLFF
TRBV5-1	few	TRBD1	TRBJ2-5	TGCGCCAGCAGCTTGCAAGTGGGGACAGGCCAGACCCAGTACTTC	CASSLQVGTGQTQYF
TRBV5-1	NA	TRBD1	TRBJ1-1	TGCGCCAGCAGCTTGGTGGCAGGGGGAGATACTGAAGCTTTCTTT	CASSLVAGGDTEAFF
TRBV10-3	many	NA	TRBJ2-7	TGTGCCATCAGTGAAAGAGACCGGCTTAACGAGCAGTACTTC	CAISERDRLNEQYF
TRBV7-2	NA	NA	TRBJ2-6	TGTGCCAGCAGCCCCCAGGGGAGGGTCTCTGGGGCCAACGTCCTGACTTTC	CASSPQGRVSGANVLTF